This entry lists 31 T cell receptor beta chains sequenced from one sample in a study of shared clonotypes between healthy human individuals. The data were produced by immunoSEQ multiplex PCR, yet TCRdb's version contains in-frame clones alone and is incomplete. This repertoire shows 2 million to 2.5 million clones, 90% to 95% found once; its top ten account for about 0.39%. The sample consisted of naive CD4+ T cells from PBMCs. Subset in this sample: CD45RA+ positively selected. These receptors all come from a man younger than 35 in good health. Some clones in this sample may be carry-over from other donors' samples.

V usage is TRBV28 and J usage is TRBJ2-1; D is uncertain. Trimming pared 3 bases from V and 8 bases from J, leaving 17 bases between. From germline, CDR1 is MDHEN and CDR2 SYDVKM. CDR3 length equals 15 residues. The CDR3 DNA follows: TGTGCCAGCAGTTTTTCGGGTGCTTCGGGCGATGAGCAGTTCTTC. This codes for CASSFSGASGDEQFF.

CDR3: CASSLGFWRAGDVGNEQFF. Written as DNA, the CDR3 is TGTGCCAGCAGCTTAGGATTTTGGAGAGCGGGAGACGTAGGGAATGAGCAGTTCTTC. The rearrangement joins TRBV7-6 to TRBJ2-1, with 8 bases fitting TRBD2. Germline values: CDR1 SGHVS, CDR2 FNYEAQ. V shed 1 base and J 7 bases; nucleotides not matched to a gene: 18. This CDR3 has 19 residues.

The chain has TRBV28 and TRBJ2-1; TRBD2 matches at 7 bases. The germline V gene has CDR1 MDHEN and CDR2 SYDVKM. The CDR3 has 14 amino acids. Trimming removed 5 bases from V and 3 bases from J; junction bases left unmatched: 4. CDR3 sequence reads: CASSRRDYYNEQFF. In DNA, the CDR3 is TGTGCCAGCAGTCGCCGGGACTACTACAATGAGCAGTTCTTC.

The genes are TRBV20-1 and TRBJ2-7, with 12 nucleotides matching TRBD1. The CDR3 contains 10 residues. The V gene's germline CDR1 is DFQATT and CDR2 SNEGSKA (reference sequence). The CDR3 region is CGTGGVEQYF. The CDR3 nucleotides read TGCGGGACAGGGGGCGTCGAGCAGTACTTC.

The chain combines TRBV9 with TRBJ1-5; TRBD1 matches 10 bases. CDR1 and CDR2 from the germline V gene are SGDLS and YYNGEE. The CDR3 extends over 18 amino acids. Germline trimming cut 3 bases from V and 0 bases from J; bases unmatched to any gene: 9. The CDR3 loop reads CASSALDRGRHSNQPQHF. Written as DNA, the CDR3 is TGTGCCAGCAGCGCCCTCGACAGGGGGCGCCATAGCAATCAGCCCCAGCATTTT. The full variable domain, completed using reference TRBV9 and TRBJ1-5, is DSGVTQTPKHLITATGQRVTLRCSPRSGDLSVYWYQQSLDQGLQFLIQYYNGEERAKGNILERFSAQQFPDLHSELNLSSLELGDSALYFCASSALDRGRHSNQPQHFGDGTRLSIL.

The rearrangement joins TRBV4-3 to TRBJ2-1, with TRBD2 as a possible D gene (5 bases). The V gene's germline CDR1 is LGHNA and CDR2 YSLEER. The CDR3 is 15 residues long. Trimming removed 4 bases at V and 8 bases at J, with 18 bases between. The CDR3 loop is CASSPERENGYEQFF. Here the CDR3 DNA reads TGCGCCAGCAGCCCGGAGAGGGAAAACGGGTATGAGCAGTTCTTC.

This chain joins TRBV28 and TRBJ1-2; TRBD1 matches at 9 bases. The germline V gene has CDR1 MDHEN and CDR2 SYDVKM. With 6 bases clipped from V and 4 bases from J, the junction kept 9 bases outside the gene matches. The CDR3 length is 15 residues. Written as DNA, the CDR3 is TGTGCCAGCAGGTTCCGGGACAGGGAAACCTATGGCTACACCTTC. Protein product: CASRFRDRETYGYTF.

J is TRBJ2-2 and V is TRBV11-3; D unclear. V was pared by 0 bases and J by 5 bases, with 10 bases between. The CDR3 loop spans 15 amino acids. The germline CDR1 and CDR2 sequences are SGHNT and YENEEA. Written as DNA, the CDR3 is TGTGCCAGCAGCTTAGATTCGCTGGGAACCGGGGAGCTGTTTTTT. This encodes CASSLDSLGTGELFF.

J is TRBJ2-6 and V is TRBV29-1, with TRBD1 matching 7 bases. In germline, CDR1 is SQVTM, CDR2 ANQGSEA. This CDR3 is 15 amino acids long. V lost 3 bases and J lost 0; bases outside the gene matches: 2. The CDR3 nucleotides read TGCAGCGTTGAGGGACAGTCCTCTGGGGCCAACGTCCTGACTTTC. This codes for CSVEGQSSGANVLTF.

The rearrangement joins TRBV14 to TRBJ2-1, with 8 positions matching TRBD2. This CDR3 contains 15 residues. Germline lookup yields CDR1 SGHDN and CDR2 FVKESK. The V gene end was trimmed by 4 bases and the J gene end by 6 bases; junction bases not matched to a gene: 8. The CDR3 here is CASSPPGGLANEQFF. The CDR3, as DNA: TGTGCCAGCAGCCCCCCCGGAGGACTAGCCAATGAGCAGTTCTTC.

The chain employs TRBV19 and TRBJ2-7; TRBD1 or TRBD2 may be the D gene (5 bases each). The CDR3 runs 13 residues. V was cut by 7 bases and J by 3 bases, with 13 bases left in between. Germline CDR1 LNHDA, CDR2 SQIVND (reference sequence). The CDR3 nucleotides read TGTGCCAGTACCGGGACGGATGTCTACGAGCAGTACTTC. It encodes CASTGTDVYEQYF.

The J gene is TRBJ1-5, the V gene TRBV13; D gene ambiguous. The CDR3 has 17 residues. Deletions cut 2 bases from V and 4 bases from J, with 18 bases between. The germline CDR1 and CDR2 sequences are PRHDT and FYEKMQ (reference sequence). The CDR3 protein is CASSLKWPQVPNQPQHF. For the CDR3, the DNA is TGTGCCAGCAGCTTAAAATGGCCACAAGTACCTAATCAGCCCCAGCATTTT.

The V call is TRBV30, the J call TRBJ2-2; TRBD1 agrees at 7 bases. Germline assignment: CDR1 GTSNPN and CDR2 SVGIG (reference sequence). The junction had 7 bases not matched to a gene; V was cut back by 3 bases and J by 3 bases. The CDR3 extends over 15 amino acids. CDR3 loop: CAWRFGQGDTGELFF. The CDR3 DNA reads as TGTGCCTGGAGATTTGGGCAGGGGGACACCGGGGAGCTGTTTTTT.

The chain recombines TRBV7-2 with TRBJ2-4; 7 nucleotides match TRBD1. This CDR3 contains 14 residues. Germline CDR1 and CDR2: SGHTA and FQGNSA. After removal of 0 bases from V and 8 bases from J, the junction contained 4 bases not matched to a gene. CDR3 bases: TGTGCCAGCAGCTTAGCAGGGGGCACCGACATTCAGTACTTC. Its protein is CASSLAGGTDIQYF.

This rearrangement joins TRBV6-6 to TRBJ2-5, with 7 bases aligning to TRBD2. Per germline, CDR1 MNHNY and CDR2 SVGAGI (reference sequence). The V and J ends lost 5 bases and 2 bases, in that order; junction bases with no gene match: 8. CDR3 length: 15 residues. This CDR3 is CASSVRGDRQETQYF. For the CDR3, the DNA is TGTGCCAGCAGTGTACGGGGGGATCGACAAGAGACCCAGTACTTC.

This sequence joins TRBV6-4 and TRBJ2-3; 10 bases are shared with TRBD2. With V trimmed by 3 bases and J by 13 bases, 22 bases remained unmatched. This CDR3 is built from 18 residues. Germline V gene lookup returns CDR1 MRHNA and CDR2 SNTAGT. CDR3 in DNA: TGTGCCAGCAGTGATCTCCCTTGGACTAGCGGAGACCCGCAGAGAAAGTATTTT. The encoded protein is CASSDLPWTSGDPQRKYF.

J is TRBJ2-5 and V is TRBV18; 10 bases line up with TRBD2. V trimming: 3 bases; J trimming: 0 bases; junction bases outside the gene matches: 4. The length of the CDR3 is 16 residues. CDR1 and CDR2 (germline): KGHSH, LQKENI. CDR3 bases: TGTGCCAGCTCACCTGGACTAGCGGTCAACCAAGAGACCCAGTACTTC. Amino acid sequence: CASSPGLAVNQETQYF.

This chain links TRBV30 with TRBJ2-2; no clear D gene. This CDR3 has 14 amino acids. Trimming left V 4 bases short and J 1 base short, with 10 bases between. CDR1 GTSNPN and CDR2 SVGIG come from the germline V gene (reference sequence). The CDR3 nucleotides are TGTGCCTGGAAAACCTGGATGAACACCGGGGAGCTGTTTTTT. Translated: CAWKTWMNTGELFF.

V usage is TRBV6-1 and J usage is TRBJ1-1; possible D gene TRBD1, 5 bases. Trimming shortened V by 2 bases and J by 3 bases, and 10 bases separated the two germline ends. The germline CDR1 and CDR2 sequences are MNHNS and SASEGT. CDR3 length equals 14 residues. The CDR3: CASSELPRDTEAFF. CDR3 DNA sequence: TGTGCCAGCAGTGAACTTCCCAGGGACACTGAAGCTTTCTTT.

The chain has TRBV18 and TRBJ2-5; D gene unclear. Germline V gene lookup returns CDR1 KGHSH and CDR2 LQKENI. Trimming took 7 bases from V and 7 from J, leaving 16 bases between them. The CDR3 is 13 residues long. CDR3 in amino acids: CASLSSGSGTQYF. CDR3 DNA: TGTGCCAGCTTGTCGTCTGGGTCGGGGACCCAGTACTTC.

This clone has only one observation. The V call is TRBV5-4, the J call TRBJ1-1; 10 nucleotides agree with TRBD1. Germline loops: CDR1 SGHNT, CDR2 YYREEE (reference sequence). V was clipped by 4 bases and J by 5 bases; unmatched bases: 5. The CDR3 is made up of 14 amino acids. CDR3 sequence (DNA): TGTGCCAGCAGCCGGGACAGGGGAGCTACTGAAGCTTTCTTT. Its translation is CASSRDRGATEAFF.

This clone was observed a single time. Other DNA sequences from this sample encode an identical CDR3 as well. This chain links TRBV27 with TRBJ1-1, with a tentative D call TRBD1 (6 bases). The CDR3 runs 14 residues. V lost 5 bases to trimming and J lost 0 bases, with 10 bases between them. Germline CDR1 is MNHEY and CDR2 is SMNVEV (reference sequence). CDR3 DNA: TGTGCCAGCAGTCTACAGGGTATGAACACTGAAGCTTTCTTT. It specifies CASSLQGMNTEAFF.

V usage is TRBV28 and J usage is TRBJ2-5; D is uncertain. The V gene lost 7 bases and the J gene lost 3 bases, with 12 bases spanning the gap. This CDR3 is built from 13 residues. Germline V gene data show CDR1 as MDHEN and CDR2 as SYDVKM. In nucleotides, the CDR3 is TGTGCCAGCATGGTGCCAGGCGAAGAGACCCAGTACTTC. Amino acids: CASMVPGEETQYF.

V and J are TRBV5-1 and TRBJ1-6; possible D gene TRBD1, 6 bases. V lost 0 bases and J lost 9, with 10 bases in between. The CDR3 is made up of 14 amino acids. The V gene's germline CDR1 is SGHRS and CDR2 YFSETQ. The CDR3 coding sequence is TGCGCCAGCAGCTTGGATACAGGGAGTTCACCCCTCCACTTT. It translates to CASSLDTGSSPLHF.

The J gene is TRBJ2-7, the V gene TRBV12-5, with 12 bases matching TRBD2. The CDR3 has 13 residues. V lost 5 bases to trimming and J lost 5 bases; unmatched junction nucleotides: 1. Looked up from germline, CDR1 is LGHNT and CDR2 is FRNRAP. CDR3 nucleotide sequence: TGTGCTAGTGGTGCTAGCGGGAGGGACGAGCAGTACTTC. It yields the protein CASGASGRDEQYF.

The rearrangement links TRBV6-1 to TRBJ2-7; TRBD2 agrees at 16 bases. Germline V gene data show CDR1 as MNHNS and CDR2 as SASEGT. The trim removed 6 bases at V and 0 bases at J, leaving 14 bases unmatched. The CDR3 sequence is 20 residues long. The CDR3 sequence is CASSEPPGTSGRAGSYEQYF. In nucleotides, the CDR3 is TGTGCCAGCAGCGAACCCCCCGGGACTAGCGGGAGGGCCGGCTCCTACGAGCAGTACTTC.

The rearrangement links TRBV4-3 to TRBJ2-1; TRBD2 matches at 7 bases. This CDR3 spans 15 amino acids. The germline CDR1 and CDR2 sequences are LGHNA and YSLEER. With 0 bases clipped from V and 9 bases from J, the junction kept 8 bases outside the gene matches. DNA for the CDR3: TGCGCCAGCAGCCAAGACTGGCGGGAGTCGTTTGAGCAGTTCTTC. It encodes CASSQDWRESFEQFF.

In its sample, this clone was seen once. The germline gene is not matched at one end of the junction; a read error may be the cause. The rearrangement joins TRBV28 to TRBJ1-1; the match to TRBD1 covers 7 bases. CDR3 length: 14 amino acids. Germline lookup yields CDR1 MDHEN and CDR2 SYDVKM. The CDR3 region is CASRPGQYNTEALF. In DNA, the CDR3 is TGTGCCAGCAGACCGGGACAGTACAACACTGAAGCTCTCTTT.

The chain carries TRBV28 and TRBJ1-1; D is perhaps TRBD1 (5 bases). Trimming cost V 7 bases and J 0 bases, with 9 bases left between them. CDR3 size: 13 residues. Germline V gene data show CDR1 as MDHEN and CDR2 as SYDVKM. CDR3 in amino acids: CASTGHMNTEAFF. In DNA form, the CDR3 reads TGTGCCAGCACTGGACATATGAACACTGAAGCTTTCTTT.

This clone has just one count. This chain joins TRBV7-2 and TRBJ2-7; D uncertain. The CDR3 is made up of 14 amino acids. The ends were cut back, 5 bases at V and 9 bases at J, with 20 bases in the middle. Germline CDR1 reads SGHTA; CDR2 reads FQGNSA. DNA for the CDR3: TGTGCCAGCAGCCCGTCAGCGAGGTCGTCTTGGCAGTACTTC. Amino acids: CASSPSARSSWQYF.

The CDR3 here is CASSLRLAETTDTQYF. The DNA of the CDR3 is TGTGCCAGCAGCCTCCGACTAGCGGAGACCACAGATACGCAGTATTTT. The rearrangement uses TRBV5-4 and TRBJ2-3, with 9 bases identical to TRBD2. The CDR3 is 16 residues long. V lost 4 bases to trimming and J lost 2 bases; unmatched junction nucleotides: 8. Per the germline V gene, CDR1 is SGHNT and CDR2 is YYREEE (reference sequence).